The text below deals with one TCR beta chain. Germline V gene lookup returns CDR1 SQVTM and CDR2 ANQGSEA. Germline trimming cut 0 bases from V and 4 bases from J; bases unmatched to any gene: 12. This CDR3 contains 17 residues. This specimen comes from a study of shared T cell receptors in the human thymus. Sequenced by immunoSEQ multiplex PCR; TCRdb stores in-frame clones only, minus some. This table holds about 660,000 clones, around nine tenths found once. In addition, the sample was reused for a study of human thymus T cells. From that report: Healthy Finnish infants undergoing corrective surgery for congenital heart defects were the donors. Resections were taken during corrective heart surgery, and the thymus tissue came from these. Related work found strong thymic repertoire overlap between unrelated individuals.

What was sequenced was thymocytes. The clonotype originates from a boy less than two years old with a congenital heart defect. The J gene is TRBJ1-2, the V gene TRBV29-1; 9 bases line up with TRBD1. CDR3 nucleotides: TGCAGCGTTGAAGATGGACAGGGGCCTCCCTCGGGCTATGGCTACACCTTC. Amino acid sequence: CSVEDGQGPPSGYGYTF. The variable domain in full, completed from reference TRBV29-1 and TRBJ1-2, reads SAVISQKPSRDICQRGTSLTIQCQVDSQVTMMFWYRQQPGQSLTLIATANQGSEATYESGFVIDKFPISRPNLTFSTLTVSNMSPEDSSIYLCSVEDGQGPPSGYGYTFGSGTRLTVV.